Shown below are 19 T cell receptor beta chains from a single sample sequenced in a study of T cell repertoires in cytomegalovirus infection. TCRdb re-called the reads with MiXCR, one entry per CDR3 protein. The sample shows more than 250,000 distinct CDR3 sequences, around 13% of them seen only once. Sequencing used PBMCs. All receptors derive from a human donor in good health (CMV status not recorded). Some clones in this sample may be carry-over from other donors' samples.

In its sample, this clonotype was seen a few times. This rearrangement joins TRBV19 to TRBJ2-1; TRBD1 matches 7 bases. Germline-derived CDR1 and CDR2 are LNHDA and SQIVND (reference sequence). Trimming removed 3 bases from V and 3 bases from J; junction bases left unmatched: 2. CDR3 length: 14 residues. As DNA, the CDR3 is TGTGCCAGTAGTATCCGGGACAGCTACAATGAGCAGTTCTTC. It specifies CASSIRDSYNEQFF.

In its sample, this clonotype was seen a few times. CDR3 sequence: CASSLSGGAGGYTF. The DNA of the CDR3 is TGTGCCAGCAGTTTGTCTGGGGGCGCAGGGGGCTACACCTTC. This sequence joins TRBV28 and TRBJ1-2; the D gene is possibly TRBD1 (6 bases). CDR3 length equals 14 residues. V was pared by 3 bases and J by 8 bases, with 16 bases between. Germline V CDR1 and CDR2: MDHEN, SYDVKM.

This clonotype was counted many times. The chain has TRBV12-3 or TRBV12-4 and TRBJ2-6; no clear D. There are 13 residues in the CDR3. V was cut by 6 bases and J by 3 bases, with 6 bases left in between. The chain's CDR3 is CASRGGGANVLTF. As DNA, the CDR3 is TGTGCCAGCAGGGGCGGTGGGGCCAACGTCCTGACTTTC.

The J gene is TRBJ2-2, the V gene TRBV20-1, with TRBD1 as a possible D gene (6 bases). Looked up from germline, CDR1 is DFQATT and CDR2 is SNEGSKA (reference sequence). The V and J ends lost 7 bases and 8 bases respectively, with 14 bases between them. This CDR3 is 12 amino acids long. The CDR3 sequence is CSVETGKGELFF. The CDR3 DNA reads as TGCAGTGTCGAAACAGGGAAAGGGGAGCTGTTTTTT.

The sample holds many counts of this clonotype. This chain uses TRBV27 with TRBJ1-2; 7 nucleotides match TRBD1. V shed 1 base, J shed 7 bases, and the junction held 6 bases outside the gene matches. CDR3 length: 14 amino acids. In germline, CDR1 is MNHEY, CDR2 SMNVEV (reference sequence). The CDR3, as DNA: TGTGCCAGCAGTTTATTGGAGGGGGCCAGTGGCTACACCTTC. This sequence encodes CASSLLEGASGYTF.

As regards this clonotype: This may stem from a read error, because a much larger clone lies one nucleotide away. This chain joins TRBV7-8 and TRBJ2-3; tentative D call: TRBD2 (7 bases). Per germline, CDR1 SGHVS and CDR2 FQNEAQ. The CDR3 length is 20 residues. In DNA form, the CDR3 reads TGTGCCGGCAGCCATCAAACGGGGGGCCCGGGATTAATTCCCACAGATACGCAGTATTTT. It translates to CAGSHQTGGPGLIPTDTQYF. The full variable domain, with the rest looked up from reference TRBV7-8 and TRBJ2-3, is GAGVSQSPRYKVAKRGQDVALRCDPISGHVSLFWYQQALGQGPEFLTYFQNEAQLDKSGLPSDRFFAERPEGSVSTLKIQRTQQEDSAVYLCAGSHQTGGPGLIPTDTQYFGPGTRLTVL.

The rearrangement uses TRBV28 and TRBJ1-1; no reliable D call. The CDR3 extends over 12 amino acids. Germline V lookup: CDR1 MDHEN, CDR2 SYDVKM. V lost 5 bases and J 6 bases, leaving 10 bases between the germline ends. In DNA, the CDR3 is TGTGCCAGCAGTCCAGAGTGGGCTGAAGCTTTCTTT. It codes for CASSPEWAEAFF.

CDR3 region: CAIFRRGSGELFF. The CDR3 coding sequence is TGTGCCATCTTTAGGAGGGGGTCCGGGGAGCTGTTTTTT. The gene calls are TRBV2 and TRBJ2-2; D may be TRBD1 or TRBD2 (6 bases each). V gave up 10 bases and J gave up 6 bases, with 15 bases separating them. Germline V CDR1 and CDR2: SNHLY, FYNNEI. CDR3 length: 13 residues.

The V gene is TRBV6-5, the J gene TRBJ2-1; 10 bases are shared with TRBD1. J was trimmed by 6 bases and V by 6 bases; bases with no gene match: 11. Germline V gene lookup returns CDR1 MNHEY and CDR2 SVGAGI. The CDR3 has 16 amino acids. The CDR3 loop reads CASSRDRGLRSNEQFF. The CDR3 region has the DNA TGTGCCAGCAGCCGCGACAGGGGGCTCCGAAGCAATGAGCAGTTCTTC.

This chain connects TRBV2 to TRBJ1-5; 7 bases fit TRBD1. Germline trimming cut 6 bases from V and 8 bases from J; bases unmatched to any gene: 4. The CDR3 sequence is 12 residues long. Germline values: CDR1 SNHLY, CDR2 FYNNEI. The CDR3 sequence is CASRTGREPQHF. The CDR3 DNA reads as TGTGCCAGCAGGACAGGGAGGGAGCCCCAGCATTTT.

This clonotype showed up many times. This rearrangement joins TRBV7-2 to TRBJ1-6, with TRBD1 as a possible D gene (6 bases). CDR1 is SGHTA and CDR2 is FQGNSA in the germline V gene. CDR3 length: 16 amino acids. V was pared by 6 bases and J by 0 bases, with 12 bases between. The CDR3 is CASREQGSSYNSPLHF. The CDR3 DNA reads TGTGCCAGCAGAGAACAGGGCAGCTCCTATAATTCACCCCTCCACTTT.

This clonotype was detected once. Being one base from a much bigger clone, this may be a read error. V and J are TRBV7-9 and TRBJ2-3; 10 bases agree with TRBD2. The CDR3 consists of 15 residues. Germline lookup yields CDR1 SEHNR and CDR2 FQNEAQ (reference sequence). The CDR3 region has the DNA TGTACCAGCAGCCCTAGCGGGAGAGGCACAGATACGCAGTATTTT. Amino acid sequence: CTSSPSGRGTDTQYF.

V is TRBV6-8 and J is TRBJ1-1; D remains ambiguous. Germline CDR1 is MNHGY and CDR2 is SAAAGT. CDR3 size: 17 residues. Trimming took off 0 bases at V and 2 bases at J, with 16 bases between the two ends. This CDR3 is CASSYSIVWADNTEAFF. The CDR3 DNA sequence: TGTGCCAGCAGTTACTCCATTGTCTGGGCAGACAACACTGAAGCTTTCTTT.

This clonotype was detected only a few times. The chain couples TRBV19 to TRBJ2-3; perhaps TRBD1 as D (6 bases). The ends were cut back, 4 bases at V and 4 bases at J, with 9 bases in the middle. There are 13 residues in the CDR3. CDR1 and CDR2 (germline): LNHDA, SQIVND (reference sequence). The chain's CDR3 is CASSKDSPDTQYF. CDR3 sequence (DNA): TGTGCCAGTAGTAAGGACAGCCCAGATACGCAGTATTTT.

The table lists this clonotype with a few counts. The CDR3 reads CASSPLGVSGNTIYF. For the CDR3, the DNA is TGTGCCAGCAGCCCACTGGGAGTGTCTGGAAACACCATATATTTT. The chain couples TRBV14 to TRBJ1-3; D gene uncertain. V gave up 4 bases and J gave up 1 base, with 11 bases separating them. The germline V gene has CDR1 SGHDN and CDR2 FVKESK. The CDR3 extends over 15 amino acids.

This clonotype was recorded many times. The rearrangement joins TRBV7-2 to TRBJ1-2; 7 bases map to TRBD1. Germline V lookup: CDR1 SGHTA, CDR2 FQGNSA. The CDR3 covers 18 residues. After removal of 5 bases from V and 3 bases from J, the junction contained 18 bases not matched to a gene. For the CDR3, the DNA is TGTGCCAGCAGCGAGTCCGGGACAGTTAGGACGCATGACTATGGCTACACCTTC. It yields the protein CASSESGTVRTHDYGYTF.

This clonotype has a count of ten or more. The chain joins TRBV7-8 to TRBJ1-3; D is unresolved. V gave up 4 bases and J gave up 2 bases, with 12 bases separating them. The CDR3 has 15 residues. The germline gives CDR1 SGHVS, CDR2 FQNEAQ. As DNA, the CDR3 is TGTGCCAGCAGCTACACAGTGGCAGCTGGAAACACCATATATTTT. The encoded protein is CASSYTVAAGNTIYF.

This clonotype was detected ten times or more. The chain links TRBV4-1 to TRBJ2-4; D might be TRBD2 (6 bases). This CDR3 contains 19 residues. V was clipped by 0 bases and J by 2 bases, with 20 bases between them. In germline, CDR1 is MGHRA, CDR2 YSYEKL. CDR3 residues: CASSQEYGGLSSSKNIQYF. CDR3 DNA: TGCGCCAGCAGCCAAGAATATGGAGGACTATCTAGTTCCAAAAACATTCAGTACTTC.

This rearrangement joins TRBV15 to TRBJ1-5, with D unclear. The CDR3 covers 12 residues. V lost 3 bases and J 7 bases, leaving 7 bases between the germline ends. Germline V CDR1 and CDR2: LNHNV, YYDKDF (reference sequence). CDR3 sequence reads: CATSREEQPQHF. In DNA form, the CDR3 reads TGTGCCACCAGCAGGGAGGAACAGCCCCAGCATTTT.